The sequence of this T cell receptor beta chain was determined in a study of blood T cell repertoires in COVID-19. The repertoire was sequenced with immunoSEQ multiplex PCR; TCRdb's copy has only in-frame clones and lacks some. The sample lists 110,000 or so clones, about 90% occurring once. With 9 bases removed from V and 2 bases from J, the gap between germline ends came to 10 bases. Germline lookup yields CDR1 MNHEY and CDR2 SVGAGI. The CDR3 runs to 12 residues. The sequence was collected from a woman aged 45-65 years with acute or convalescent COVID-19. The chain is built from TRBV6-5 and TRBJ1-1; D not certain. Material: peripheral blood. The CDR3 DNA follows: TGTGCCAGTTGTCGGGTTAACACTGAAGCTTTCTTT. Translation gives CASCRVNTEAFF.